These 6 T cell receptor beta chains were all obtained from the same sample, sequenced in a study of naive and memory T cell subsets. An oligonucleotide containing a UMI was ligated to the 3' end of TCR cDNA. Ligated cDNA underwent four rounds of PCR with nested alpha and beta constant region primers and SP2. TCRdb re-derived calls from the 5' RACE reads in MiXCR, one entry per CDR3 protein. The table includes about 48,000 distinct CDR3 sequences, roughly 4.7% detected once. These receptor sequences come from a female donor in good health.

This clonotype was picked up many times. This chain connects TRBV10-3 to TRBJ2-7; maybe TRBD1 (5 bases). Per the germline V gene, CDR1 is ENHRY and CDR2 is SYGVKD. Between the trimmed V and J ends, which lost 4 bases and 0 bases, there was a span of 10 bases. CDR3 length: 14 amino acids. The CDR3 DNA sequence: TGTGCCATCAGTGGAAACAGGTTCTCCTACGAGCAGTACTTC. It is translated as CAISGNRFSYEQYF.

As regards this clonotype: This may be a read error: a much more frequent sequence differs by one nucleotide. V and J are TRBV20-1 and TRBJ2-3; 8 nucleotides agree with TRBD2. Germline V gene data show CDR1 as DFQATT and CDR2 as SNEGSKA (reference sequence). The CDR3 sequence is 15 residues long. The CDR3 DNA reads TGCAGTGCCCCGGGGGGGGGAGGGAGCACAGATACGAAGTATTTT. Protein: CSAPGGGGSTDTKYF.

This clonotype was recorded many times. V and J are TRBV28 and TRBJ1-5; D is unresolved. CDR3 length: 12 residues. Germline CDR1 and CDR2: MDHEN and SYDVKM. Trimming stripped 6 bases from V and 3 bases from J, with 6 bases between. The CDR3 DNA sequence: TGTGCCAGCAGGTCCTTCAATCAGCCCCAGCATTTT. It specifies CASRSFNQPQHF.

This clonotype has a count of ten or more. This chain connects TRBV9 to TRBJ2-7; possibly TRBD2 for D (5 bases). Between the trimmed V and J ends, which lost 0 bases and 7 bases, there was a span of 11 bases. Germline assignment: CDR1 SGDLS and CDR2 YYNGEE. CDR3 size: 13 residues. The CDR3 DNA is TGTGCCAGCAGCGTAGACTACACGGGGGAGCAGTACTTC. Amino acid sequence: CASSVDYTGEQYF.

This clonotype was seen at least ten times. The CDR3 bases are TGCGCCAGCAGCCCAGGGACTAGCGGGAGTAGGGAGCAGTACTTC. It codes for CASSPGTSGSREQYF. V usage is TRBV4-1 and J usage is TRBJ2-7, with 14 bases aligning to TRBD2. Germline trimming cut 4 bases from V and 7 bases from J; bases unmatched to any gene: 6. The CDR3 contains 15 residues. Per germline, CDR1 MGHRA and CDR2 YSYEKL.

This clonotype has ten or more counts. The chain carries TRBV6-2 or TRBV6-3 and TRBJ2-1, with D hard to call. The CDR3 has 15 amino acids. The germline V gene encodes CDR1 MNHEY and CDR2 SVGEGT. V lost 0 bases and J 2 bases, leaving 8 bases between the germline ends. DNA for the CDR3: TGTGCCAGCAGTTACTCCGTAGGGACCTACAATGAGCAGTTCTTC. Its protein is CASSYSVGTYNEQFF.